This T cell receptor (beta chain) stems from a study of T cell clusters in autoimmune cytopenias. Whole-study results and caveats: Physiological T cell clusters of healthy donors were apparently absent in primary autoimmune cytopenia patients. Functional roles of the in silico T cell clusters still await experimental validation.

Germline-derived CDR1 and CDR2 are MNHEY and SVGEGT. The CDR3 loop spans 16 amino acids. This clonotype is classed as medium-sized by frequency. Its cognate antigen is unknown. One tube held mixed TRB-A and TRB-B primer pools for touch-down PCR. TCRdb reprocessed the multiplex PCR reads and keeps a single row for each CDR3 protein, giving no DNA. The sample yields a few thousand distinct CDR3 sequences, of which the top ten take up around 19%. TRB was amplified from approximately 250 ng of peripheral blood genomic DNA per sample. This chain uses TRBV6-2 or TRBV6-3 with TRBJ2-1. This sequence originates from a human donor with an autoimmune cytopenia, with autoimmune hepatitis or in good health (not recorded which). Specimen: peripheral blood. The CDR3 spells CASSYLKALGHNEQFF.